A selection of T cell receptor beta chains follows, all from one sample in a study of OX40 agonist ivuxolimab in advanced cancers. Assay: immunoSEQ multiplex PCR; the TCRdb copy retains only in-frame clones and omits some. The table shows around 53,000 clones, with 84% occurring only once. The sequenced sample was CD4+ or CD8+ T cells sorted from blood, obtained in a trial of the OX40 agonist ivuxolimab. The source is an adult with an advanced solid tumor such as melanoma, head and neck, liver or kidney cancer. The CDR3 runs from the conserved cysteine through the conserved F or W. Each record gives: J gene, clone size, CDR3 length, D gene, V gene, CDR3 protein, CDR3 DNA. The D gene is left open where the match is weak. Not all rows give a size; the values are once, few, many and, for expanded clones, a class.

>TRBJ1-5|-|14|-|TRBV5-5
CASSLDRGNQPQHF
TGTGCCAGCAGCCTCGACAGAGGCAATCAGCCCCAGCATTTT
>TRBJ1-2|-|19|TRBD1|TRBV14
CASSQSLRGTGNLARGYTF
TGTGCCAGCAGCCAAAGTCTACGAGGGACAGGGAATTTGGCAAGAGGCTACACCTTC
>TRBJ2-5|-|14|-|TRBV7-2
CASSFSSRQETQYF
TGTGCCAGCAGCTTTTCCAGCAGGCAAGAGACCCAGTACTTC
>TRBJ1-1|once|14|TRBD1|TRBV7-3
CASSLQGGNTEAFF
TGTGCCAGCAGCTTACAGGGGGGGAACACTGAAGCTTTCTTT
>TRBJ2-3|-|15|-|TRBV7-7
CASSLNLASTDTQYF
TGTGCTAGCAGCTTAAACCTAGCGAGCACAGATACGCAGTATTTT
>TRBJ2-1|-|18|TRBD2|TRBV4-3
CASSRHYGGATPFNEQFF
TGCGCCAGCAGCCGCCATTACGGGGGGGCGACTCCCTTCAATGAGCAGTTCTTC
>TRBJ2-4|once|15|TRBD1|TRBV19
CASSIVEGQRNIQYF
TGTGCCAGTAGTATAGTAGAGGGACAGAGAAACATTCAGTACTTC
>TRBJ2-1|-|14|TRBD2|TRBV2
CASKNRLADNEQFF
TGTGCCAGCAAGAACCGACTAGCCGACAATGAGCAGTTCTTC
>TRBJ1-4|-|13|-|TRBV28
CASSGGIHEKLFF
TGTGCCAGCAGTGGAGGGATTCATGAAAAACTGTTTTTT
>TRBJ1-2|-|14|-|TRBV6-5
CASSYSFRERGYTF
TGTGCCAGCAGTTACAGTTTCAGGGAACGAGGCTACACCTTC
>TRBJ2-1|-|16|-|TRBV5-1
CASSLGGGRSYNEQFF
TGCGCCAGCAGCTTGGGCGGAGGGAGGTCCTACAATGAGCAGTTCTTC
>TRBJ2-7|-|16|TRBD1|TRBV19
CASSAKGQRSSYEQYF
TGTGCCAGTAGTGCGAAGGGACAGCGGAGCTCCTACGAGCAGTACTTC
>TRBJ1-2|-|15|-|TRBV6-5
CASKGTVSAEYGYTF
TGTGCCAGCAAGGGCACGGTTAGCGCCGAATATGGCTACACCTTC
>TRBJ2-3|-|15|TRBD2|TRBV29-1
CSVEGTSGGADTQYF
TGCAGCGTTGAGGGGACTAGCGGGGGGGCTGATACGCAGTATTTT
>TRBJ2-3|once|15|-|TRBV2
CASSVGNPSTDTQYF
TGTGCCAGCAGTGTCGGAAATCCTAGCACAGATACGCAGTATTTT
>TRBJ2-7|-|14|TRBD2|TRBV28
CASSVGGFLGEQYF
TGTGCCAGCAGTGTGGGGGGGTTTTTGGGCGAGCAGTACTTC